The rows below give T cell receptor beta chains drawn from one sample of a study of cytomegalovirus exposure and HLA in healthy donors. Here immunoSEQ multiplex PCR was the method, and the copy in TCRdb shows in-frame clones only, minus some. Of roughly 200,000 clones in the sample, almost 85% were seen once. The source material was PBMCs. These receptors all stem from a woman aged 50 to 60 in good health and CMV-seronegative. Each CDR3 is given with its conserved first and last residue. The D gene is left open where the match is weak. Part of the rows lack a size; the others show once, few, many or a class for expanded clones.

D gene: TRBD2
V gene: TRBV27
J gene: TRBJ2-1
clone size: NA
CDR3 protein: CASSSTSGINEQFF
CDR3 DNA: TGTGCCAGCAGTAGCACTAGCGGGATTAATGAGCAGTTCTTC

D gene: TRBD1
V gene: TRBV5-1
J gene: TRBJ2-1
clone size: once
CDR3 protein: CASSLGLDRGGYNEQFF
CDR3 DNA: TGCGCCAGCAGCTTAGGGTTGGACAGGGGCGGCTACAATGAGCAGTTCTTC

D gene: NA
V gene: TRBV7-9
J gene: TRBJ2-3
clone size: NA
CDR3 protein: CASSLVLAIYTDTQYF
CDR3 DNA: TGTGCCAGCAGCTTAGTTCTAGCCATTTACACAGATACGCAGTATTTT

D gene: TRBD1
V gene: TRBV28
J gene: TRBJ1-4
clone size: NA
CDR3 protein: CASSPPGQGSNEKLFF
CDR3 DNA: TGTGCCAGCAGTCCCCCGGGACAGGGGAGTAATGAAAAACTGTTTTTT

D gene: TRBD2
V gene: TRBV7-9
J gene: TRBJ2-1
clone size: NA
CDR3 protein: CASSSGRAMNEQFF
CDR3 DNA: TGTGCCAGCAGCTCCGGGAGGGCCATGAATGAGCAGTTCTTC

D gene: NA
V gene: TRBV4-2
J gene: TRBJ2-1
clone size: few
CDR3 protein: CASSHRGYSYNEQFF
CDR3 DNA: TGTGCCAGCAGCCACAGGGGTTACTCCTACAATGAGCAGTTCTTC

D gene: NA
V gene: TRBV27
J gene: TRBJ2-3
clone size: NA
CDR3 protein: CASRGRTEPTDTQYF
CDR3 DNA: TGTGCCAGCAGGGGGCGGACAGAACCCACAGATACGCAGTATTTT

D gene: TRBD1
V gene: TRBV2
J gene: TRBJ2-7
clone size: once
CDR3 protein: CASKGQGDEQYF
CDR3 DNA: TGTGCCAGCAAGGGACAGGGGGACGAGCAGTACTTC

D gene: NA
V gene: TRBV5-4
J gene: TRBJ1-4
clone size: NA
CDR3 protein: CASSFQGSTNEKLFF
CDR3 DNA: TGTGCCAGCAGCTTCCAGGGTTCAACTAATGAAAAACTGTTTTTT

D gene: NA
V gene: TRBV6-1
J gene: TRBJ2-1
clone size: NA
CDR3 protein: CASSDRTGSSYNEQFF
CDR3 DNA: TGTGCCAGCAGTGACCGAACGGGGAGCTCCTACAATGAGCAGTTCTTC

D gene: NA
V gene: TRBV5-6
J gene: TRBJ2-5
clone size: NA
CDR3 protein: CASSWQQETQYF
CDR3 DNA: TGTGCCAGCAGCTGGCAGCAAGAGACCCAGTACTTC

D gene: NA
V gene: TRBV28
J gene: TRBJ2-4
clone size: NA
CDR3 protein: CASRGFEGAVAKNIQYF
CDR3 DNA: TGTGCCAGCAGAGGATTCGAGGGAGCGGTAGCCAAAAACATTCAGTACTTC

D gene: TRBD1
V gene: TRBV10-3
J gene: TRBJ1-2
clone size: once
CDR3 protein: CAISESTGGGSGYTF
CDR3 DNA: TGTGCCATCAGTGAGTCTACAGGGGGCGGATCTGGCTACACCTTC

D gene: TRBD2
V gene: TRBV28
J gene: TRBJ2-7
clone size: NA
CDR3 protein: CASSLSGLAGDEQYF
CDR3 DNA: TGTGCCAGCAGTTTGTCCGGACTAGCGGGAGACGAGCAGTACTTC

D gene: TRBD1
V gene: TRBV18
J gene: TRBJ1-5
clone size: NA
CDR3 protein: CASSPSTGPNQPQHF
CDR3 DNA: TGTGCCAGCTCACCATCGACAGGGCCCAATCAGCCCCAGCATTTT

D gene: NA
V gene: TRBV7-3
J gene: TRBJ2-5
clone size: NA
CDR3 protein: CASSPGWEETQYF
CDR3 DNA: TGTGCCAGCAGCCCGGGATGGGAGGAGACCCAGTACTTC

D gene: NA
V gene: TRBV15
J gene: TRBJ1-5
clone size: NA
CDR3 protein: CATSGGGVSNQPQHF
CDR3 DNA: TGTGCCACCAGCGGCGGAGGGGTTAGCAATCAGCCCCAGCATTTT

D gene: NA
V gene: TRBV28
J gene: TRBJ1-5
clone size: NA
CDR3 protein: CASSLATVYSNQPQHF
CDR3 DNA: TGTGCCAGCAGTTTAGCGACAGTTTATAGCAATCAGCCCCAGCATTTT

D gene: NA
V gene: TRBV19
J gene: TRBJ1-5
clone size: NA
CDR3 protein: CASSTRGNQPQHF
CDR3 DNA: TGTGCCAGTAGTACCCGGGGTAATCAGCCCCAGCATTTT

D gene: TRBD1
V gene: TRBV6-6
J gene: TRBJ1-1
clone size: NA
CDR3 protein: CASSVRDRGTTEAFF
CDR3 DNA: TGTGCCAGCAGTGTCCGGGACAGGGGGACCACTGAAGCTTTCTTT

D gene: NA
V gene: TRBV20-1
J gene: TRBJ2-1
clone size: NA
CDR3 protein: CSAIPNNEQFF
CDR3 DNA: TGCAGTGCCATTCCTAACAATGAGCAGTTCTTC

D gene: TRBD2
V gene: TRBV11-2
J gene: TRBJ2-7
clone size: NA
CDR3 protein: CASSFASGSYEQYF
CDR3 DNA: TGTGCCAGCAGCTTTGCTAGCGGGTCCTACGAGCAGTACTTC

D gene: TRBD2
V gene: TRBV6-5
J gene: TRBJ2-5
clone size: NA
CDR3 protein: CASSTGGGPGETQYF
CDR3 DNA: TGTGCCAGCAGTACTGGCGGGGGGCCGGGGGAGACCCAGTACTTC

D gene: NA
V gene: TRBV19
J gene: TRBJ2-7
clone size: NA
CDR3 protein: CASSSDGSYEQYF
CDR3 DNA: TGTGCCAGTAGTTCGGACGGGAGCTACGAGCAGTACTTC

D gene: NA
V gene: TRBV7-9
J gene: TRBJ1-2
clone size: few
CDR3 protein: CASSLMKGRLNYGYTF
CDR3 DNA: TGTGCCAGCAGCCTAATGAAGGGGCGGCTTAACTATGGCTACACCTTC

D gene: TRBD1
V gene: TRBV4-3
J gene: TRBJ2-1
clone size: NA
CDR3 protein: CASSLMDRGGYNEQFF
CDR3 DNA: TGCGCCAGCAGCCTCATGGACAGGGGAGGCTACAATGAGCAGTTCTTC

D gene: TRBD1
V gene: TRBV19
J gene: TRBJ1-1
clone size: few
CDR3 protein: CASSVQGTDTEAFF
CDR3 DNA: TGTGCCAGTAGTGTACAGGGGACGGACACTGAAGCTTTCTTT

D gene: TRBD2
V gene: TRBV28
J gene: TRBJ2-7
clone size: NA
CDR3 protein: CASSSSGLSSYEQYF
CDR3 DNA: TGTGCCAGCAGTAGTAGCGGGCTAAGCTCCTACGAGCAGTACTTC

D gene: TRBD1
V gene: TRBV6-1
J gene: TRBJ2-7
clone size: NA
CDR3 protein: CASSEAAGTVSYEQYF
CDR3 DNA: TGTGCCAGCAGTGAAGCCGCCGGGACAGTTTCCTACGAGCAGTACTTC

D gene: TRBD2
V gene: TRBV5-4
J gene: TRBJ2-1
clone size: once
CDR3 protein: CASSPASGYNEQFF
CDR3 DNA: TGTGCCAGCAGCCCTGCTAGCGGGTACAATGAGCAGTTCTTC

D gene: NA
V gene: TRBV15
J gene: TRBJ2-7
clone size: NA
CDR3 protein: CATSRDRGGYEQYF
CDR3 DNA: TGTGCCACCAGCAGAGATAGGGGAGGCTACGAGCAGTACTTC

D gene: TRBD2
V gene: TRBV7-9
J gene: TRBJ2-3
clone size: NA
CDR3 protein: CASSLVRLAGPSRGDTQYF
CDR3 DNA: TGTGCCAGCAGCTTAGTTCGGCTAGCGGGGCCCTCGAGAGGGGATACGCAGTATTTT